This T cell receptor (beta chain) was identified during a study of T-cell reconstitution after alpha-beta-depleted transplantation in children. In this sample, this clonotype turned up a few times. Its antigen is as yet unknown. Notes on the study in general: Several hundred graft clones that had expanded were reportedly the source of alpha-beta T cells about two months after transplant. For some patients, TCRbeta diversity was high at day 60 because of recipient T cells and thymic progenitors that survived.

The TCRbeta library was prepared with unique molecular identifiers. One entry per CDR3 protein results from TCRdb running MiXCR on the PCR reads. The sample has around 300,000 distinct CDR3 sequences, around 25% seen once. Germline CDR1 and CDR2: DFQATT and SNEGSKA (reference sequence). The CDR3 has 12 amino acids. V shed 3 bases and J shed 4 bases, with 9 bases lying between them. The chain joins TRBV20-1 to TRBJ1-2; D call uncertain. The sample was PBMCs, mostly from graft donor cells, taken 180 days after TCRalphabeta/CD19-depleted stem cell transplant. This clonotype was obtained from a male patient younger than 18 who had a stem cell transplant for acute lymphoblastic leukemia, so the T cells may come from the graft donor. The CDR3 DNA reads as TGCAGTGCTAGGCGGCCGTCCTATGGCTACACCTTC. This codes for CSARRPSYGYTF.